The sequence of this T cell receptor (beta chain) was determined in a study of cytomegalovirus exposure and HLA in healthy donors. Healthy bone marrow donors made up the cohort. General observations from the study: A few of the chains that were CMV-associated were confirmed in vitro to be specific for CMV antigens.

This clone occurred once. Antigen specificity is unknown. 13 Jbeta primers and 60 Vbeta primers were used for the PCR. The repertoire was sequenced with immunoSEQ multiplex PCR; TCRdb's copy has only in-frame clones and lacks some. The data contain roughly 190,000 clones, around 87% of them singletons. The sequence was collected from a woman aged 18-29 years in good health and CMV-seronegative. What was sequenced was PBMCs.

CDR3 region: CASSIEQAGGGKLFF. The CDR3 DNA reads as TGTGCCAGTAGTATAGAGCAGGCAGGGGGTGGAAAACTGTTTTTT. This chain uses TRBV19 with TRBJ1-4; 7 bases line up with TRBD1. This CDR3 is built from 15 residues. Trimming took 0 bases from V and 10 from J; bases not matched to a gene: 8. Per germline, CDR1 LNHDA and CDR2 SQIVND (reference sequence).